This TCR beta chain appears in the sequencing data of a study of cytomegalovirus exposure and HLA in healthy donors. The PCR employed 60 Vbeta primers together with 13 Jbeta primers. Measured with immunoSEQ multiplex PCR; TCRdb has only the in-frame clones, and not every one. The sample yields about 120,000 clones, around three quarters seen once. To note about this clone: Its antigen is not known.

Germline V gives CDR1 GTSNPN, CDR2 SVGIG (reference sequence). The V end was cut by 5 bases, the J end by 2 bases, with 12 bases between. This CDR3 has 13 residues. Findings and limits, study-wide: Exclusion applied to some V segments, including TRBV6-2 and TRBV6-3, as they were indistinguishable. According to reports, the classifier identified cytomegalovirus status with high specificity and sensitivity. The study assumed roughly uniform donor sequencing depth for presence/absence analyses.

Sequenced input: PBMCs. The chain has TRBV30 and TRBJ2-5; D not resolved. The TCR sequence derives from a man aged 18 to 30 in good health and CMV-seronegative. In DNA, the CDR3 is TGTGCCTGGCGAAGCGCCTCTCAAGAGACCCAGTACTTC. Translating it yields CAWRSASQETQYF. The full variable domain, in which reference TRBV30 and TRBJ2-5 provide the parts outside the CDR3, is SQTIHQWPATLVQPVGSPLSLECTVEGTSNPNLYWYRQAAGRGLQLLFYSVGIGQISSEVPQNLSASRPQDRQFILSSKKLLLSDSGFYLCAWRSASQETQYFGPGTRLLVL.